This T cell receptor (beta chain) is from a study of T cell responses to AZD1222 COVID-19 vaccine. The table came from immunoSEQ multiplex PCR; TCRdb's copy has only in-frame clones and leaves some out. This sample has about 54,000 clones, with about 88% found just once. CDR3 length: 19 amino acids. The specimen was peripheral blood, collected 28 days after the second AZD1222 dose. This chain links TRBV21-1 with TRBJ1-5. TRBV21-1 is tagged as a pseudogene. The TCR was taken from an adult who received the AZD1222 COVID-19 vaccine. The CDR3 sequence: CASSKAPMEGNGTDQPQHF. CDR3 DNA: TGTGCCAGCAGCAAAGCCCCGATGGAGGGAAATGGTACCGATCAGCCCCAGCATTTT.